These 11 T cell receptor beta chains originate from one sample sequenced in a study of identifying expanded T cells in peripheral blood. Profiling relied on immunoSEQ multiplex PCR, and the TCRdb table lists in-frame clones only, not all of them. The sample includes 70,000 to 95,000 clones, 85% to 90% of them seen just once. The sequenced sample was blood. The receptors derive from a person aged 18 to 70 in good health.

This clone was found once. This rearrangement joins TRBV28 to TRBJ1-3, with D unresolved. This CDR3 region has 14 residues. The V gene's germline CDR1 is MDHEN and CDR2 SYDVKM. The V end lost 5 bases, the J end lost 0 bases, and 8 bases lay between the germline ends. The CDR3 bases are TGTGCCAGCAGTCTGGAATTCTCTGGAAACACCATATATTTT. It translates to CASSLEFSGNTIYF.

J is TRBJ1-2 and V is TRBV18; unclear D gene. The germline V gene encodes CDR1 KGHSH and CDR2 LQKENI. V was clipped by 4 bases and J by 5 bases, with 5 bases between them. The CDR3 contains 11 residues. The CDR3 nucleotides read TGTGCCAGCTCACAGGATTATGGCTACACCTTC. Its translation: CASSQDYGYTF.

Only one count was recorded for this clone. The rearrangement uses TRBV5-1 and TRBJ2-2; TRBD1 matches 8 bases. The CDR3 contains 15 residues. Germline CDR1 reads SGHRS; CDR2 reads YFSETQ. Unmatched junction bases numbered 8, after V lost 7 bases and J lost 3 bases. CDR3 region: CASHLGQGYTGELFF. CDR3 DNA: TGCGCCAGCCATTTAGGACAGGGCTACACCGGGGAGCTGTTTTTT. The variable domain in full, with the rest retrieved from reference TRBV5-1 and TRBJ2-2, is KAGVTQTPRYLIKTRGQQVTLSCSPISGHRSVSWYQQTPGQGLQFLFEYFSETQRNKGNFPGRFSGRQFSNSRSEMNVSTLELGDSALYLCASHLGQGYTGELFFGEGSRLTVL.

This sequence joins TRBV6-4 and TRBJ2-2, with 9 bases matching TRBD1. In germline, CDR1 is MRHNA, CDR2 SNTAGT. The CDR3 extends over 15 amino acids. Losses at the gene ends were 5 bases for V and 1 base for J; bases not matched to a gene: 2. The CDR3 loop is CASSPGQGNTGELFF. For the CDR3, the DNA is TGTGCCAGCAGTCCGGGACAGGGGAACACCGGGGAGCTGTTTTTT.

The chain couples TRBV14 to TRBJ1-3; unclear D gene. Deletions cut 3 bases from V and 5 bases from J, with 11 bases between. The CDR3 consists of 14 residues. From germline, CDR1 is SGHDN and CDR2 FVKESK. CDR3 residues: CASSHPGIRNTIYF. As DNA, the CDR3 is TGTGCCAGCAGCCATCCCGGGATCCGAAACACCATATATTTT.

The J gene is TRBJ2-3, the V gene TRBV19, with 9 bases that match TRBD1. The germline gives CDR1 LNHDA, CDR2 SQIVND (reference sequence). The CDR3 sequence is 18 residues long. With V trimmed by 1 base and J by 6 bases, 14 bases remained unmatched. The DNA for the CDR3 is TGTGCCAGTAGTATAGCTCGACTCCCGGGACAGGGCCGCGATACGCAGTATTTT. This translates into CASSIARLPGQGRDTQYF.

The chain combines TRBV27 with TRBJ2-3, with 9 bases matching TRBD2. The CDR3 runs to 15 residues. The junction had 8 bases not matched to a gene; V was cut back by 6 bases and J by 4 bases. Per the germline V gene, CDR1 is MNHEY and CDR2 is SMNVEV (reference sequence). Written as DNA, the CDR3 is TGTGCCAGCAGGAGGCGGGGGGGCCCCCCAGATACGCAGTATTTT. Translating gives CASRRRGGPPDTQYF.

The CDR3 coding sequence is TGTGCCAGCAGCAGAGGACTAGCGGAGAATAGGGGTGAGCAGTTCTTC. It yields the protein CASSRGLAENRGEQFF. The chain couples TRBV9 to TRBJ2-1, with 10 bases lining up with TRBD2. Germline V gene data show CDR1 as SGDLS and CDR2 as YYNGEE. V trimming: 4 bases; J trimming: 9 bases; junction bases outside the gene matches: 13. This CDR3 comprises 16 residues.

The chain joins TRBV5-4 to TRBJ1-4, with 7 bases that match TRBD1. Trimming took 1 base from V and 4 from J; bases not matched to a gene: 4. This CDR3 is built from 15 residues. CDR1 is SGHNT and CDR2 is YYREEE in the germline V gene (reference sequence). CDR3 in DNA: TGTGCCAGCAGCTTGAGGGACAGCTTTAATGAAAAACTGTTTTTT. As protein: CASSLRDSFNEKLFF.

The rearrangement uses TRBV19 and TRBJ2-7; 9 bases match TRBD1. With V trimmed by 4 bases and J by 3 bases, 7 bases remained unmatched. In germline, CDR1 is LNHDA, CDR2 SQIVND (reference sequence). The CDR3 contains 15 residues. The CDR3 reads CASSTTGTGYYEQYF. The CDR3 coding sequence is TGTGCCAGTAGTACCACGGGGACAGGGTACTACGAGCAGTACTTC.

The chain carries TRBV30 and TRBJ2-7; 9 bases match TRBD2. In germline, CDR1 is GTSNPN, CDR2 SVGIG (reference sequence). V shed 3 bases, J shed 4 bases, and the junction held 10 bases outside the gene matches. This CDR3 has 15 residues. The CDR3 loop is CAWSLAGVDYYEQYF. The CDR3 coding sequence is TGTGCCTGGAGCTTAGCGGGGGTGGATTATTACGAGCAGTACTTC.